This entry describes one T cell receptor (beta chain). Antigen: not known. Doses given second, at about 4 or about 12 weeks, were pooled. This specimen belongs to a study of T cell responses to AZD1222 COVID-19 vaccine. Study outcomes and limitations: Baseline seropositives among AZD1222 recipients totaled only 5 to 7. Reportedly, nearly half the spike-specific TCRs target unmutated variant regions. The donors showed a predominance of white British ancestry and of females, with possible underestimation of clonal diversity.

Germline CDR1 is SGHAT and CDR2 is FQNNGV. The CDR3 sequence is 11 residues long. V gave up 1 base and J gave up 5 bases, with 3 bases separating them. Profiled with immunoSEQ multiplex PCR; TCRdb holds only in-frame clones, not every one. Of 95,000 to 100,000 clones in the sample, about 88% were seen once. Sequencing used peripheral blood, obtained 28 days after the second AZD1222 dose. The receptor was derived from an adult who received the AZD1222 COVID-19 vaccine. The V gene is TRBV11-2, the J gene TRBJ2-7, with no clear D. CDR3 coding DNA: TGTGCCAGCAGCTTAGTAAACGAGCAGTACTTC. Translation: CASSLVNEQYF.